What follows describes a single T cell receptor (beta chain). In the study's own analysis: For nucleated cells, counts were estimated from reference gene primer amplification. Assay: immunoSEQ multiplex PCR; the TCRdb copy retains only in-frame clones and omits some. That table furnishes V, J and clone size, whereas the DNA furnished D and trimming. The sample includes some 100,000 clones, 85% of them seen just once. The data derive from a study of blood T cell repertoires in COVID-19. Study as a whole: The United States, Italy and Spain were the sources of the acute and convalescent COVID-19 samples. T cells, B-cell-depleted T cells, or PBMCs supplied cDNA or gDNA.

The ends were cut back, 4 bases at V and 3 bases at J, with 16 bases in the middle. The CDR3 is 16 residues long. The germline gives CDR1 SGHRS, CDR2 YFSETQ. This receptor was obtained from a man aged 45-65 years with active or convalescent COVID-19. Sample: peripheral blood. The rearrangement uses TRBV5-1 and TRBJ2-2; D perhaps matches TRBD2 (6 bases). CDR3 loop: CASSEWGLGDTGELFF. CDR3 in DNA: TGCGCCAGCAGCGAGTGGGGACTCGGGGACACCGGGGAGCTGTTTTTT. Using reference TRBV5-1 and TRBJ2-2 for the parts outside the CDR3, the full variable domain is KAGVTQTPRYLIKTRGQQVTLSCSPISGHRSVSWYQQTPGQGLQFLFEYFSETQRNKGNFPGRFSGRQFSNSRSEMNVSTLELGDSALYLCASSEWGLGDTGELFFGEGSRLTVL.